A selection of T cell receptor beta chains follows, all from one sample in a study of T cells in Graves' hyperthyroidism and ophthalmopathy. TCRdb reprocessed the multiplex PCR reads with MiXCR, giving one entry per CDR3 protein. The sample includes about 260,000 distinct CDR3 sequences, about 25% of them seen just once. Sequenced material: blood. The receptors were sampled from a man between 40 and 49 years old with Graves' hyperthyroidism that later progressed to Graves' ophthalmopathy. Each CDR3 is given with its conserved first and last residue. A D gene is named only where the DNA matches it firmly. Part of the rows lack a size; the others show once, few, many or a class for expanded clones.

D	V	J	size	DNA	CDR3
TRBD1	TRBV10-3	TRBJ2-2	many	TGTGCCTCACAAGACAGGGTTGACACCGGGGAGCTGTTTTTT	CASQDRVDTGELFF
-	TRBV6-1	TRBJ2-3	many	TGTGCCAGCAGTGACGCGGACTGGCTCTTGGAGCAGTATTTT	CASSDADWLLEQYF
-	TRBV12-3/TRBV12-4	TRBJ1-3	-	TGTGCCAGCAGCCTGACACGGCCTGGAAACACCATATATTTT	CASSLTRPGNTIYF
-	TRBV20-1	TRBJ2-2	many	TGCAGTGCTAGTCAAACAGGGAGTGGCACCGGGGAGCTGTTTTTT	CSASQTGSGTGELFF
-	TRBV2	TRBJ1-1	few	TGTGCCAGCAGAAACCTCAGGGGAAAGAACACTGAAGCTTTCTTT	CASRNLRGKNTEAFF
-	TRBV12-3/TRBV12-4	TRBJ1-5	few	TGTGCCAGCAGTCCCGAGGGGGGGGGACAGCCCCAGCATTTT	CASSPEGGGQPQHF
TRBD1	TRBV12-3/TRBV12-4	TRBJ1-5	many	TGTGCCAGCAAGCGGGACAGGGTGTCACAGCCCCAGCATTTT	CASKRDRVSQPQHF
-	TRBV15	TRBJ2-6	many	TGTGCCACCAGCAGAGGGGCCCGGGGGCAGGGACTCTCTGGGGCCAACGTCCTGACTTTC	CATSRGARGQGLSGANVLTF
TRBD1	TRBV28	TRBJ2-7	-	TGTGCCAGCAGTTTATTTCGGGGACAGGGAAGCCACGAGCAGTACTTC	CASSLFRGQGSHEQYF
TRBD1	TRBV5-1	TRBJ2-4	many	TGCGCCAGCAGCTACGGGACAGGGGACGGCATTCAGTACTTC	CASSYGTGDGIQYF
-	TRBV2	TRBJ1-1	many	TGTGCCAGCAGTGAAGGCGGGGGGGGGACTGAAGCTTTCTTT	CASSEGGGGTEAFF
TRBD2	TRBV6-5	TRBJ2-5	many	TGTGCCAGCAGTCTCCTAGCGGGAGGGGCGGAGACCCAGTACTTC	CASSLLAGGAETQYF
TRBD2	TRBV18	TRBJ2-2	few	TGTGCCAGCTCACCAACTAGCGGGAGAGTCACCGGGGAGCTGTTTTTT	CASSPTSGRVTGELFF
-	TRBV28	TRBJ2-7	many	TGTGCCAGCAGACCCGCGACGGGGGGCGGGACCCCCTACGAGCAGTACTTC	CASRPATGGGTPYEQYF
-	TRBV6-5	TRBJ2-7	many	TGTGCCAGCAGTCGACAGACCTACGAGCAGTACTTC	CASSRQTYEQYF
TRBD2	TRBV25-1	TRBJ2-7	many	TGTGCCAGCACCCCAAGACTAGCGGCCTCAGACGAGCAGTACTTC	CASTPRLAASDEQYF
-	TRBV4-1	TRBJ2-5	many	TGCGCCAGCAGCCGGGAGCCCCGCCAAGAGACCCAGTACTTC	CASSREPRQETQYF
TRBD2	TRBV7-8	TRBJ2-5	-	TGTACCAGCAGCCCGAGCGGGAGCGAGACCCAGTACTTC	CTSSPSGSETQYF
TRBD1	TRBV4-1	TRBJ1-2	many	TGCGCCAGCAGCCAAGCTACTCCGGGACAGGGGCCGTATTCTGGCTACACCTTC	CASSQATPGQGPYSGYTF
-	TRBV29-1	TRBJ1-1	many	TGCAGCGCCCCTGGACCGACTGAAGCTTTCTTT	CSAPGPTEAFF
TRBD1	TRBV20-1	TRBJ2-1	many	TGCAGTGCTACCGGACAGGCGAGCTCCTACAATGAGCAGTTCTTC	CSATGQASSYNEQFF
TRBD1	TRBV28	TRBJ2-7	-	TGTGCCAGCAGTTCACAGGGGTCCCCCTACGAGCAGTACTTC	CASSSQGSPYEQYF
-	TRBV20-1	TRBJ1-5	many	TGCAGTGCTAGAGGGGACAATAATCAGCCCCAGCATTTT	CSARGDNNQPQHF
TRBD2	TRBV4-1	TRBJ2-5	few	TGCGCCAGCAGCCCCGGGACTAGCGGGAGGGGACTGCAAGAGACCCAGTACTTC	CASSPGTSGRGLQETQYF
-	TRBV9	TRBJ2-5	many	TGTGCCAGCAGCGTAGGGGTAGACCAGACCCAGTACTTC	CASSVGVDQTQYF
-	TRBV6-2/TRBV6-3	TRBJ2-2	many	TGTGCCAGCAGTTACTCAGGGAACACCGGGGAGCTGTTTTTT	CASSYSGNTGELFF
-	TRBV12-3/TRBV12-4	TRBJ1-1	many	TGTGCCAGCAGCGCGACGGGCCGGAACACTGAAGCTTTCTTT	CASSATGRNTEAFF
-	TRBV20-1	TRBJ2-7	many	TGCAGTGCTTTGTTGGGGACTGATATGTACGAGCAGTACTTC	CSALLGTDMYEQYF
TRBD1	TRBV27	TRBJ2-5	many	TGTGCCAGCAGTTTATCCCGGGACAGGGGAGAGACCCAGTACTTC	CASSLSRDRGETQYF
TRBD2	TRBV12-3/TRBV12-4	TRBJ2-4	many	TGTGCCAGCAGTTTATCCAGCGGGATCTTCAATGCCAAAAACATTCAGTACTTC	CASSLSSGIFNAKNIQYF
-	TRBV20-1	TRBJ1-1	many	TGCAGTGCTGCACAGGGCGCTGAAGCTTTCTTT	CSAAQGAEAFF
TRBD1	TRBV11-2	TRBJ2-1	-	TGTGCCAGCAGCTCGACAGGGGGATACAATGAGCAGTTCTTC	CASSSTGGYNEQFF
-	TRBV10-1	TRBJ2-7	many	TGCGCCAGCAGTGAGTCGGCTATTCGCCACGAGCAGTACTTC	CASSESAIRHEQYF
-	TRBV28	TRBJ1-5	many	TGTGCCAGCAGGACTAAGGGGTTAACTCAGCCCCAGCATTTT	CASRTKGLTQPQHF
TRBD1	TRBV4-1	TRBJ1-5	few	TGCGCCAGCAGCCAAGGGACAGGGGGCAATCAGCCCCAGCATTTT	CASSQGTGGNQPQHF
TRBD2	TRBV2	TRBJ2-7	many	TGTGCCAGCAATAGACTAGCGGGAACGTACGAGCAGTACTTC	CASNRLAGTYEQYF
-	TRBV7-9	TRBJ1-2	many	TGTGCCAGCAGCTTAGCGATTGGAGGGGCGCAAGGCTACACCTTC	CASSLAIGGAQGYTF
-	TRBV7-9	TRBJ2-5	-	TGTGCCAGCACCGGCAAGGGATTAGAGACCCAGTACTTC	CASTGKGLETQYF
-	TRBV5-1	TRBJ2-5	many	TGCGCCAGCAGTCGCCAGGAGAGTGGGGAGACCCAGTACTTC	CASSRQESGETQYF
-	TRBV2	TRBJ1-6	-	TGTGCCAGCAGTGGAATAAATTCACCCCTCCACTTT	CASSGINSPLHF
-	TRBV6-1	TRBJ2-7	-	TGTGCCAGCAGTGAACGGGGAAGTGGTGACTACGAGCAGTACTTC	CASSERGSGDYEQYF
TRBD1	TRBV13	TRBJ1-1	once	TGTGCCAGCAGCTTAGGCCTGACAGGGAAAGACACTGAAGCTTTCTTT	CASSLGLTGKDTEAFF
TRBD1	TRBV6-2/TRBV6-3	TRBJ2-1	many	TGTGCCAGCAGCTCCCGGGACAGTGCTTACAATGAGCAGTTCTTC	CASSSRDSAYNEQFF
TRBD2	TRBV7-2	TRBJ2-2	many	TGTGCCAGCAGCTCGCCGCGGGGGGGCGGGGAGCTGTTTTTT	CASSSPRGGGELFF
-	TRBV11-2	TRBJ1-6	-	TGTGCCAGCAGCTCCCGCAGGGATTATAATTCACCCCTCCACTTT	CASSSRRDYNSPLHF
-	TRBV24-1	TRBJ2-5	-	TGTGCCACCAGCCAAGGGTCCCAAGAGACCCAGTACTTC	CATSQGSQETQYF
-	TRBV6-1	TRBJ2-7	-	TGTGCCAGCAGACCAGAGGGAGACTACGAGCAGTACTTC	CASRPEGDYEQYF
-	TRBV6-2/TRBV6-3	TRBJ2-7	many	TGTGCCAGCAGTTACTCAGGGGGACCTGCTCAGGGATCCTACGAGCAGTACTTC	CASSYSGGPAQGSYEQYF
TRBD2	TRBV3-1	TRBJ2-5	many	TGTGCCAGCAGCCCGGGACTAGCGAGGAAAGAGACCCAGTACTTC	CASSPGLARKETQYF
-	TRBV18	TRBJ1-5	many	TGTGCCAGCTCAACAGGGACGCTACACAATCAGCCCCAGCATTTT	CASSTGTLHNQPQHF